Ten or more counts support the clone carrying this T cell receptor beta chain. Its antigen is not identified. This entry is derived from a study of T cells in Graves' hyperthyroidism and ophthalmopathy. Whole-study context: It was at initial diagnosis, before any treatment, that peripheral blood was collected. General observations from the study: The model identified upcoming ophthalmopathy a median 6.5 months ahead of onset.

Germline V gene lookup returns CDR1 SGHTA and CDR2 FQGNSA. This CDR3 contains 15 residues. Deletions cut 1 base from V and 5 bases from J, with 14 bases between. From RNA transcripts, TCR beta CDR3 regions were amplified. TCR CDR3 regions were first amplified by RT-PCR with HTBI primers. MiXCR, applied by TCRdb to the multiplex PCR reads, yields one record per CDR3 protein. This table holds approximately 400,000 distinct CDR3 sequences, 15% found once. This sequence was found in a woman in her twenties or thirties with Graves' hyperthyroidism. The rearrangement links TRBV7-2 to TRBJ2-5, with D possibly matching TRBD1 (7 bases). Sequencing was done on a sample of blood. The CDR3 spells CASSLGPRGTETQYF. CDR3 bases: TGTGCCAGCAGCTTAGGGCCCAGGGGGACTGAGACCCAGTACTTC.